This T cell receptor beta chain was documented in a study of T cell changes during pregnancy in multiple sclerosis (dated by TCRdb to between 2019 and 2020). Study-wide context: The study looked at changes in the T cell repertoire across pregnancy in women with multiple sclerosis.

Library method: the immunoSEQ multiplex PCR assay. Here the immuneACCESS table is served through TCRdb, limited to in-frame sequences with V and J called. Missing clones are a known gap in these copies; in checked studies unresolved V genes cover under half, and the rest lacks a known reason. The table for this sample lists around 70,000 clones; roughly 92% of them were counted only once. The ten largest clonotypes hold about 2.5% of the sample. Details on this clone: Its antigen is unknown. Nothing much larger sits one base from this clone, and base qualities are not available.

Including cysteine and phenylalanine, the CDR3 has 16 amino acids. Only the CDR3 portion is preserved as DNA: 48 bases, with reading frame beginning at the first base. The chain is made from TRBV12-2 and TRBJ2-2; TRBD1, as called in the table, went unchecked against the DNA. TRBV12-2 is a listed pseudogene. This TCR was sampled from a female donor with multiple sclerosis, enrolled in a pregnancy study. This sample comprised peripheral blood, obtained before pregnancy. The CDR3 region: CASRHLPGTGVGELFF. The nucleotide sequence is given as TGTGCAAGTCGCCACTTACCCGGGACAGGGGTGGGGGAGCTGTTTTTT.